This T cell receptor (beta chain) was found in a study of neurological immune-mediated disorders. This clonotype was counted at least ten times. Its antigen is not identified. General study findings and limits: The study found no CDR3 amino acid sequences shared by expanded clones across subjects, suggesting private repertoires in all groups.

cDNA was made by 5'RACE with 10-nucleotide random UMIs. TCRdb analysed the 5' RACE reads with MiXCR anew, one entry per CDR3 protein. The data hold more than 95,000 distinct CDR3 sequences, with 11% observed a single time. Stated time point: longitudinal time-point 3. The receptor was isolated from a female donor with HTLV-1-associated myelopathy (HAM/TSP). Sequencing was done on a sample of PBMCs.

The CDR3 region is CASSGTGSNSPLHF. For the CDR3, the DNA is TGTGCCAGCAGCGGGACAGGGAGTAATTCACCCCTCCACTTT. The gene calls are TRBV25-1 and TRBJ1-6; TRBD1 aligns across 9 bases. The V and J ends lost 6 bases and 6 bases, in that order; junction bases with no gene match: 3. The CDR3 runs to 14 residues. Germline CDR1 is MGHDK and CDR2 is SYGVNS.